The clone carrying this TCR beta chain was recorded once. This sample stems from a study of shared clonotypes between healthy human individuals. Trimming pared 3 bases from V and 0 bases from J, leaving 11 bases between. This CDR3 has 15 amino acids. Germline V CDR1 and CDR2: MNHEY, SMNVEV (reference sequence). CD45RO-negative cells were positively selected for CCR7, leaving out terminally differentiated effector memory CD45RA+ cells. Assay used: immunoSEQ multiplex PCR; TCRdb lists only in-frame clones, some missing. This sample yields roughly 2,000,000 clones, of which about 95% are seen a single time; around 1.2% belongs to the top ten.

Sequenced: naive CD8+ T cells sorted from blood. The chain uses TRBV27 and TRBJ2-5; D not resolved. The source is a man aged 18 to 30 in good health. The CDR3 region is CASSLGTDDQETQYF. DNA for the CDR3: TGTGCCAGCAGTTTGGGTACGGACGACCAAGAGACCCAGTACTTC.